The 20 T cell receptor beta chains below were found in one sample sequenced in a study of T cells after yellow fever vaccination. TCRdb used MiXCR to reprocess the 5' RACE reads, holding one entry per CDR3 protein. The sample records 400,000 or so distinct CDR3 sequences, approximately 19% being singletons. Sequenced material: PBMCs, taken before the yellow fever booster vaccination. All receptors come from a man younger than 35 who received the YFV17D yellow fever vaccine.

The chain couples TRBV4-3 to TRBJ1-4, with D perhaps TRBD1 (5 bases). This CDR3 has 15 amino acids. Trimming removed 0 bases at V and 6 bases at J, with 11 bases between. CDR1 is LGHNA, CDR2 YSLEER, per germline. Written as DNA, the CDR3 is TGCGCCAGCAGCCAAGAGAGGGGAGGTTATGAAAAACTGTTTTTT. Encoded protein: CASSQERGGYEKLFF.

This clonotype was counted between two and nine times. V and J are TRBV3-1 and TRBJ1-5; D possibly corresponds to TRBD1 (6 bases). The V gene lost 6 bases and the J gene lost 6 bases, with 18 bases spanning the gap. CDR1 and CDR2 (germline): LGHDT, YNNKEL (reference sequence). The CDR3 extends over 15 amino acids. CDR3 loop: CASSFDGGPGQPQHF. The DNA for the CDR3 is TGTGCCAGCAGTTTCGATGGGGGCCCGGGTCAGCCCCAGCATTTT. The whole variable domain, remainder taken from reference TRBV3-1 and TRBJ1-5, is DTAVSQTPKYLVTQMGNDKSIKCEQNLGHDTMYWYKQDSKKFLKIMFSYNNKELIINETVPNRFSPKSPDKAHLNLHINSLELGDSAVYFCASSFDGGPGQPQHFGDGTRLSIL.

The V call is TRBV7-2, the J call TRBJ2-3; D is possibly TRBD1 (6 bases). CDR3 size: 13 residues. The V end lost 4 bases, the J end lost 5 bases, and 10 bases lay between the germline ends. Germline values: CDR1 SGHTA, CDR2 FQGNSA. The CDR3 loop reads CASSSTRGDTQYF. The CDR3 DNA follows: TGTGCCAGCAGCTCTACCAGGGGAGATACGCAGTATTTT.

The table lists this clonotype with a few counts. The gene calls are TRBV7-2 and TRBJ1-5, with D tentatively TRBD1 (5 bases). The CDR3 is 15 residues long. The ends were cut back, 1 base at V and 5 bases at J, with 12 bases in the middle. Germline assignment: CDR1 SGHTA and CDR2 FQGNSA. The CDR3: CASSLGGRAYQPQHF. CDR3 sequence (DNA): TGTGCCAGCAGCTTAGGAGGCAGGGCCTATCAGCCCCAGCATTTT.

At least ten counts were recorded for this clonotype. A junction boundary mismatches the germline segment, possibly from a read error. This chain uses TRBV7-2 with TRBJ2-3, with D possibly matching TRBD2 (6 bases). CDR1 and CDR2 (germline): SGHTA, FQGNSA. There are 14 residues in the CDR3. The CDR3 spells CASSLGGATDTQYF. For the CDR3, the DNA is TGCGCCAGCAGCTTAGGAGGGGCCACAGATACGCAGTATTTT.

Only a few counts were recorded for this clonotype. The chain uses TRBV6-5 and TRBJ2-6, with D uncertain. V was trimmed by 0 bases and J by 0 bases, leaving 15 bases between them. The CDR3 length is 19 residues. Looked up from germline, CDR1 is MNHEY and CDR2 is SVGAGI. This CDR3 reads CASSYSITGRHSGANVLTF. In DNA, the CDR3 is TGTGCCAGCAGTTACTCGATTACCGGCCGCCACTCTGGGGCCAACGTCCTGACTTTC.

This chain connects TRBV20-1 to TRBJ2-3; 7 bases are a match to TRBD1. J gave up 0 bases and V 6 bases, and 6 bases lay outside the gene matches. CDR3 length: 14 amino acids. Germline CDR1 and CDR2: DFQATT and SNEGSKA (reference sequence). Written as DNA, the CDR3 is TGCAGTGCCCCAGACAGGGATAGCACAGATACGCAGTATTTT. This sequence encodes CSAPDRDSTDTQYF.

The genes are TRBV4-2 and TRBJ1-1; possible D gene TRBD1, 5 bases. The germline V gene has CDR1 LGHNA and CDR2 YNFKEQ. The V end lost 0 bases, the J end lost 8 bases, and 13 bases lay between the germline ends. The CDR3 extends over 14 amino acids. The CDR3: CASSQDLFGGEAFF. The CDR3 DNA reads TGTGCCAGCAGCCAAGATTTATTCGGGGGAGAAGCTTTCTTT.

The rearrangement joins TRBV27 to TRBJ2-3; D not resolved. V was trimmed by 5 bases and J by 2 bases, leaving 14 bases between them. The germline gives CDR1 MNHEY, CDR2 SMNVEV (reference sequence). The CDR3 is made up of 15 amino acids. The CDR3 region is CASSPWQISTDTQYF. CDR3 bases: TGTGCCAGCAGTCCGTGGCAAATATCCACAGATACGCAGTATTTT.

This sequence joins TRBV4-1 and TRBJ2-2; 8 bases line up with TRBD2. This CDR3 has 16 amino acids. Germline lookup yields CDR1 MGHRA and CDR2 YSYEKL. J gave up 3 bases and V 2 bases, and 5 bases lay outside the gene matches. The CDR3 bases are TGCGCCAGCAGCCAAAGCGGGGGCCCGTACACCGGGGAGCTGTTTTTT. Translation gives CASSQSGGPYTGELFF.

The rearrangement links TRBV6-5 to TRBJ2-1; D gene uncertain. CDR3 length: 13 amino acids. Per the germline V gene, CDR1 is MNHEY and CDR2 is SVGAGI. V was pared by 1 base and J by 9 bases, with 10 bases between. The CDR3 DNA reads TGTGCCAGCAGTTACTTGGACGGATTTGAGCAGTTCTTC. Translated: CASSYLDGFEQFF.

CDR3 in amino acids: CSASDIRGPGEQYF. CDR3 nucleotide sequence: TGCAGTGCTAGTGACATTCGGGGGCCGGGAGAGCAGTACTTC. The chain combines TRBV20-1 with TRBJ2-7; either TRBD1 or TRBD2 may fit D (6 bases each). Trimming took off 3 bases at V and 7 bases at J, with 19 bases between the two ends. The germline CDR1 and CDR2 sequences are DFQATT and SNEGSKA (reference sequence). The CDR3 consists of 14 residues.

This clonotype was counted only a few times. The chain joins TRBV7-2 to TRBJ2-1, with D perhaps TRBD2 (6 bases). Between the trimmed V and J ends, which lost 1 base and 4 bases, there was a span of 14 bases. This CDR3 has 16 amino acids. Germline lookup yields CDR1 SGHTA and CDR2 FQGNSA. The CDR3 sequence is CASSLVYGGGYNEQFF. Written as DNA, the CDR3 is TGTGCCAGCAGCTTAGTTTACGGGGGAGGTTACAATGAGCAGTTCTTC.

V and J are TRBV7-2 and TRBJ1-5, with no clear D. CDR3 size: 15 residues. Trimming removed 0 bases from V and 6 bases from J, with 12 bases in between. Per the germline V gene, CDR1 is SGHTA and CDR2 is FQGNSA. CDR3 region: CASSLASGWSQPQHF. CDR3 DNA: TGTGCCAGCAGCTTAGCGAGTGGGTGGAGTCAGCCCCAGCATTTT.

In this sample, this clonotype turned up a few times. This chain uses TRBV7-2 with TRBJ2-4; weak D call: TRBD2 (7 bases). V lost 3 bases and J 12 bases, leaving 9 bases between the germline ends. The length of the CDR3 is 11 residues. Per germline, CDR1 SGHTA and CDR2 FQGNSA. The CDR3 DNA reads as TGTGCCAGCAGCTTGGGGGGGCCTCAGTACTTC. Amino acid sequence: CASSLGGPQYF.

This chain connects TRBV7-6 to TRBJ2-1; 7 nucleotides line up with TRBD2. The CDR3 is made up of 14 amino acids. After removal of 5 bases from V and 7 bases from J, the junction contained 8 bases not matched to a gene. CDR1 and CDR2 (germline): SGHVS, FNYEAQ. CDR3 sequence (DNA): TGTGCCAGCAGCCGACTAGTCGGGGGGAATGAGCAGTTCTTC. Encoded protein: CASSRLVGGNEQFF.

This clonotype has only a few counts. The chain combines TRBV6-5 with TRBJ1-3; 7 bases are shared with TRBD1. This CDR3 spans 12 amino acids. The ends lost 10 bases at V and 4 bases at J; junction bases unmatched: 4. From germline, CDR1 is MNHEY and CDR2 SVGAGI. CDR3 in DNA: TGTGCCACCCAGGGGGACGGAAACACCATATATTTT. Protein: CATQGDGNTIYF.

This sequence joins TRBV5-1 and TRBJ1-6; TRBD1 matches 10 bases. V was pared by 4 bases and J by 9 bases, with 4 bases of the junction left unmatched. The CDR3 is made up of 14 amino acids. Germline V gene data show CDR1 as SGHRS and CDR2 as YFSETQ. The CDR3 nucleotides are TGCGCCAGCAGCGGGGGACAGGGGCTTTCACCCCTCCACTTT. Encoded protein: CASSGGQGLSPLHF.

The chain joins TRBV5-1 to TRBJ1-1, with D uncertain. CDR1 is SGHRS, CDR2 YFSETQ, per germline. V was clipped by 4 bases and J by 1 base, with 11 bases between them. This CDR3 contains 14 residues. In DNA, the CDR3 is TGCGCCAGCAGCCAAGATTACAAGAACACTGAAGCTTTCTTT. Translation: CASSQDYKNTEAFF.

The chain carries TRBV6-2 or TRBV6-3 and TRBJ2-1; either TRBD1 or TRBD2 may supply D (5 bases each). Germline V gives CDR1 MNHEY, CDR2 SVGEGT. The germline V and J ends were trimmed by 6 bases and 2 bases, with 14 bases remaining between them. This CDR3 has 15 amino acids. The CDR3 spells CASRVGDGTYNEQFF. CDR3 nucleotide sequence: TGTGCCAGCAGAGTTGGGGACGGAACCTACAATGAGCAGTTCTTC.